This T cell receptor (beta chain) was profiled in a study of T-cell memory formation after mild COVID-19. About the research overall: Among the donors, TCR clusters were largely specific to each donor.

From germline, CDR1 is LGHDT and CDR2 YNNKEL (reference sequence). The CDR3 totals 16 residues. V lost 4 bases, J lost 1 base, and 14 bases lay in between. Broader study findings: Pre-infection memory held some responding clones, suggesting pre-existing cross-reactive T cells responded.

About this clonotype itself: The antigen remains unidentified.

Using constant-segment primers, 5'RACE produced TCR alpha and TCR beta cDNA libraries carrying sample barcodes and UMIs. TCRdb independently ran MiXCR on the 5' RACE reads; one entry per CDR3 protein. Of fewer than 650,000 distinct CDR3 sequences listed, approximately 15% are singletons. Sequences were obtained from PBMCs or a T cell subset sorted from them (not recorded which). This chain uses TRBV3-1 with TRBJ2-1, with D perhaps TRBD1 (5 bases). The receptor was isolated from an adult woman who had mild COVID-19 (a few samples of this study predate the infection). Cell type and time point are not known. This CDR3 reads CASSPTGRGSYNEQFF. The CDR3 DNA reads TGTGCCAGCAGCCCCACGGGTAGGGGATCCTACAATGAGCAGTTCTTC.